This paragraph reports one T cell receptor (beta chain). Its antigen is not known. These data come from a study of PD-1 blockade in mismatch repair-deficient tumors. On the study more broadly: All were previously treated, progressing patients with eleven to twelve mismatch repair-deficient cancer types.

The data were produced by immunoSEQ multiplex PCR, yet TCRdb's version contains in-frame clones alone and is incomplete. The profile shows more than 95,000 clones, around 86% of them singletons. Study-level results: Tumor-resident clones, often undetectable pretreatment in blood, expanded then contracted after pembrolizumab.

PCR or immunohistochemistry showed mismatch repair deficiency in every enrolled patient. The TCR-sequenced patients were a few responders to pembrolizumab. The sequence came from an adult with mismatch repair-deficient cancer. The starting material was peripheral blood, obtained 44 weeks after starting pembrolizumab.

The CDR3 spells CASSLAGRGIMNTEAFF. The CDR3 DNA reads as TGTGCCAGCAGCTTGGCTGGAAGAGGGATCATGAACACTGAAGCTTTCTTT. V usage is TRBV5-4 and J usage is TRBJ1-1; D is undetermined. The V gene's germline CDR1 is SGHNT and CDR2 YYREEE (reference sequence). Trimming removed 0 bases at V and 0 bases at J, with 15 bases between. The CDR3 has 17 amino acids.